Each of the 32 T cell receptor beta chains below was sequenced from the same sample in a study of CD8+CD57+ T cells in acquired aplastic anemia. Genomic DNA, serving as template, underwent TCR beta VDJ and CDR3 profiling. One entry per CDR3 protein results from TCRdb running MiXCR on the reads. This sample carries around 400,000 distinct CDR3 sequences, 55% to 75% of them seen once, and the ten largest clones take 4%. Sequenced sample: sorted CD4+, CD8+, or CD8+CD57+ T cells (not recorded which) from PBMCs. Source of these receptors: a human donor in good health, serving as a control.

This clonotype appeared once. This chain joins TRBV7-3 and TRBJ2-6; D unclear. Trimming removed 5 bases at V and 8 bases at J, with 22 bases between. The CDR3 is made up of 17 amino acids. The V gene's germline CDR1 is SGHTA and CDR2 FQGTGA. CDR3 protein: CASSPRKNYGDTNVLTF. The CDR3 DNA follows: TGTGCCAGCAGCCCACGAAAGAACTATGGCGACACCAACGTCCTGACTTTC.

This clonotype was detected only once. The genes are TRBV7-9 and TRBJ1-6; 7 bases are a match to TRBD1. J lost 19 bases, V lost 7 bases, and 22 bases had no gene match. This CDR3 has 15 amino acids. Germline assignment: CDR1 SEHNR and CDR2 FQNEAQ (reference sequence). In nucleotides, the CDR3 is TGTGCCAGCACCCTAGTACAGGGACAGCCCCAGCACCTTCACTTT. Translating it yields CASTLVQGQPQHLHF. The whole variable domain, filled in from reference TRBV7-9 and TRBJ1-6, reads DTGVSQNPRHKITKRGQNVTFRCDPISEHNRLYWYRQTLGQGPEFLTYFQNEAQLEKSRLLSDRFSAERPKGSFSTLEIQRTEQGDSAMYLCASTLVQGQPQHLHFGNGTRLTVT.

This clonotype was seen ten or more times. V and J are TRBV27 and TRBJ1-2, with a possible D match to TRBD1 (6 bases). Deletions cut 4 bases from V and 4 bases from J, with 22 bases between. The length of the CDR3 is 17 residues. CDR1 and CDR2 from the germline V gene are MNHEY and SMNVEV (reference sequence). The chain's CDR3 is CASSYGRTDPSGYGYTF. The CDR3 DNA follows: TGTGCCAGCAGTTACGGCCGGACAGACCCTTCGGGCTATGGCTACACCTTC.

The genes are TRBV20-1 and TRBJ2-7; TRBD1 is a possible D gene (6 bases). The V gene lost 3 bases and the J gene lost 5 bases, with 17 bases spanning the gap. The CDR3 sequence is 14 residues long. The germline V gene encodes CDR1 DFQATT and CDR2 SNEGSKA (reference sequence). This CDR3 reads CSARRDIPSDEQYF. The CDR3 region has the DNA TGCAGTGCTAGGAGGGACATCCCAAGCGACGAGCAGTACTTC.

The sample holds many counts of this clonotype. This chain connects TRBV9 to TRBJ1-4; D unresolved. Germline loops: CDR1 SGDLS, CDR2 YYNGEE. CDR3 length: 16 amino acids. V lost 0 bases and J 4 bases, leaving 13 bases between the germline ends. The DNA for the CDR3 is TGTGCCAGCAGCGTAGGCCAGAGGTTGGGTAATGAAAAACTGTTTTTT. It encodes CASSVGQRLGNEKLFF.

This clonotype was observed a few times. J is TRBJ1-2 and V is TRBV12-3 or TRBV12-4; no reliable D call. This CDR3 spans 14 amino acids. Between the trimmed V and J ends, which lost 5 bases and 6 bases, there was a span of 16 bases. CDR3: CASSVRDHENGYTF. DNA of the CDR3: TGTGCCAGCAGTGTTCGAGACCATGAGAATGGCTACACCTTC.

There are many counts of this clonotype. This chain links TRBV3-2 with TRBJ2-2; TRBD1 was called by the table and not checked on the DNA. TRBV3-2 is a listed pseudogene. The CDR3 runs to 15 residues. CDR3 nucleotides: TGTGCCAGCAGCCAAGACGCACAGGGGGCCGGGGAGCTGTTTTTT. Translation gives CASSQDAQGAGELFF.

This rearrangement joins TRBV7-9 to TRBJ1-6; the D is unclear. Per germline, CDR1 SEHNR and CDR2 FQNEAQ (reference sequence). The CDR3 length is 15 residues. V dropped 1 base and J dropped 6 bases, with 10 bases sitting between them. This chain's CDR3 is CASSLERQLNSPLHF. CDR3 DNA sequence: TGTGCCAGCAGCTTAGAGCGTCAGCTTAATTCACCCCTCCACTTT. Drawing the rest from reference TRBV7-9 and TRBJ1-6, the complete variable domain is DTGVSQNPRHKITKRGQNVTFRCDPISEHNRLYWYRQTLGQGPEFLTYFQNEAQLEKSRLLSDRFSAERPKGSFSTLEIQRTEQGDSAMYLCASSLERQLNSPLHFGNGTRLTVT.

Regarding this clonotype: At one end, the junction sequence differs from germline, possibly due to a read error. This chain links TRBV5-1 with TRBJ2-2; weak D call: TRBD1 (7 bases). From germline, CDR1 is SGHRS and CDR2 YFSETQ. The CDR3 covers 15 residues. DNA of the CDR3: TGTGCCAGCAGCCTCAGGGGGGTGTTAACCGGGGAGCCGTTTTTT. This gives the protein CASSLRGVLTGEPFF.

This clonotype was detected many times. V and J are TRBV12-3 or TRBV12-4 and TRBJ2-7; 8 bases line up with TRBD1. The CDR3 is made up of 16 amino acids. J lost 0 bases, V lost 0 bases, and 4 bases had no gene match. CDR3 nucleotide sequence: TGTGCCAGCAGTTTAGCTGGGACAGGAGGCTCCTACGAGCAGTACTTC. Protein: CASSLAGTGGSYEQYF.

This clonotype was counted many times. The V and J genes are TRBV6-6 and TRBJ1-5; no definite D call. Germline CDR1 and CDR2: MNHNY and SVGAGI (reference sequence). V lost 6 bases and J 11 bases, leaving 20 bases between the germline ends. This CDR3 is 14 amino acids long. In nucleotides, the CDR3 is TGTGCCAGCAGCATCGGAAGGACGGTTAGGACCCAGCATTTT. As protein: CASSIGRTVRTQHF.

Written as DNA, the CDR3 is TGCGCCAGCAGCCAGAAGGGGTTCGGGACACCCCTCCACTTT. As protein: CASSQKGFGTPLHF. The V and J genes are TRBV5-1 and TRBJ1-6; possible D gene TRBD1, 5 bases. The CDR3 totals 14 residues. Trimming removed 4 bases at V and 11 bases at J, with 16 bases between. The germline CDR1 and CDR2 sequences are SGHRS and YFSETQ.

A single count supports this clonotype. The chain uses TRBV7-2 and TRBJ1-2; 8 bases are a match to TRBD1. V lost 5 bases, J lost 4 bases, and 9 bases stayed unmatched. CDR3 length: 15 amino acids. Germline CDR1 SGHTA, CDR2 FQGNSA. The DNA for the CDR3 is TGTGCCAGCAGCATAGACAGGGGTTTCCTCTATGGCTACACCTTC. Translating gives CASSIDRGFLYGYTF.

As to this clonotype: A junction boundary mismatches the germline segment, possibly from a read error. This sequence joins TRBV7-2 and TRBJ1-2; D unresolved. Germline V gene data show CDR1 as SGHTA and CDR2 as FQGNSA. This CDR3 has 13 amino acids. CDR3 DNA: TGTGCCAGCAGCCTCCCGAGGGATTATAGAACACCCTTC. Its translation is CASSLPRDYRTPF.

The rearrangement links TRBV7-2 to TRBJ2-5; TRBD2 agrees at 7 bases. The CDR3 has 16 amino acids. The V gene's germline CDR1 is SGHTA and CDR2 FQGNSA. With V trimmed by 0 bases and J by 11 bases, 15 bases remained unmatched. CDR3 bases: TGTGCCAGCAGCTTAGCACCCTATGAGCGGGATACGCAGCAGTACTTC. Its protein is CASSLAPYERDTQQYF.

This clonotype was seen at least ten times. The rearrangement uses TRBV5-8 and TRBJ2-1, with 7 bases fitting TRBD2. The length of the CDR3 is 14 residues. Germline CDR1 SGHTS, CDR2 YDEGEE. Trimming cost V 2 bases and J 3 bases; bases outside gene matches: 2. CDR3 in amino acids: CASSFGGGYNEQFF. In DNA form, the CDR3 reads TGTGCCAGCAGCTTCGGCGGGGGCTACAATGAGCAGTTCTTC.

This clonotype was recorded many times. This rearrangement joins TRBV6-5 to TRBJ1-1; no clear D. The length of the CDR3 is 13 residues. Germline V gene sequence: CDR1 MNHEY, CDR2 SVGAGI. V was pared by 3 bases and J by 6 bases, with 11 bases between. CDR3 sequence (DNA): TGTGCCAGCAGTTATCCGGGAAGCGCTGAAGCTTTCTTT. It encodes CASSYPGSAEAFF.

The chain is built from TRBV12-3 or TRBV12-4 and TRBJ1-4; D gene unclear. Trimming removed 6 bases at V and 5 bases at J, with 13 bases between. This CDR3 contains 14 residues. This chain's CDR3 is CASRTGRLNEKLFF. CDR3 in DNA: TGTGCCAGCAGGACTGGCCGGCTGAATGAAAAACTGTTTTTT.

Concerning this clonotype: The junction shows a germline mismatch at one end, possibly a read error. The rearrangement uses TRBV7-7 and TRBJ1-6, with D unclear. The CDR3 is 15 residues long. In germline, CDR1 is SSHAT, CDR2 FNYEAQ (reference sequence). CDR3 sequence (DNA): TGTGCTAGCAGTCCGGCCCCTGGAAACACCATACCCTTTCACTTT. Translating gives CASSPAPGNTIPFHF.

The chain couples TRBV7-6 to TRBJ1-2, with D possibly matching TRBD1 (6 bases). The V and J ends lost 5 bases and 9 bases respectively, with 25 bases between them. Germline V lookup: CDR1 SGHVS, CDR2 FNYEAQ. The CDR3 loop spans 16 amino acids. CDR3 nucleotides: TGTGCCAGCAGCCAAGAAGGAACCGGGGACAATTATTGCTACACCTTC. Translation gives CASSQEGTGDNYCYTF.

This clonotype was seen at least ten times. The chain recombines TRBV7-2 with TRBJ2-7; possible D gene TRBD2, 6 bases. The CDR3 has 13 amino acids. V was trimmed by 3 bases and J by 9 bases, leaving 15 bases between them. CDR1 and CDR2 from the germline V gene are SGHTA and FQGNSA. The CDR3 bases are TGTGCCAGCAGCTTGGCGGGGTCCGGGGGGCAGTACTTC. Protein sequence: CASSLAGSGGQYF.

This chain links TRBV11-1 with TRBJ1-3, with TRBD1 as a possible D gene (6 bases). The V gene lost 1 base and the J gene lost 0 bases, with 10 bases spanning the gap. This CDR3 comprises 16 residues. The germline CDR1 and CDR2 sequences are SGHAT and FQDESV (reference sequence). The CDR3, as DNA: TGTGCCAGCAGCTTAGAGGGGGGAGGCTCTGGAAACACCATATATTTT. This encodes CASSLEGGGSGNTIYF.

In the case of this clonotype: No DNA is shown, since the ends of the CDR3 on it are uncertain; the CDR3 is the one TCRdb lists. This CDR3 is CASSKHRATEAFFDF. The chain joins TRBV7-2 to TRBJ2-7; the table names TRBD1, a call not compared with the DNA. Looked up from germline, CDR1 is SGHTA and CDR2 is FQGNSA. The CDR3 spans 15 residues, counting both ends.

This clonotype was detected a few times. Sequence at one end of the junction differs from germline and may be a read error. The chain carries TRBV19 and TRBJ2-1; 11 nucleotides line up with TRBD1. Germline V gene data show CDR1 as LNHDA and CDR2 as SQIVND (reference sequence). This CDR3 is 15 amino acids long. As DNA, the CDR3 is TGTGCCAGTAGTATCTGGGGACAGGGGGTGGAAGAGCGGTTCTTC. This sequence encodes CASSIWGQGVEERFF.

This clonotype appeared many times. The CDR3 sequence: CASSVWKRGWNTDTQYF. As DNA, the CDR3 is TGTGCCAGCAGTGTATGGAAGCGGGGGTGGAACACAGATACGCAGTATTTT. The chain employs TRBV7-3 and TRBJ2-3, with 8 bases identical to TRBD2. Trimming cost V 6 bases and J 2 bases; bases outside gene matches: 13. From germline, CDR1 is SGHTA and CDR2 FQGTGA. The CDR3 covers 17 residues.

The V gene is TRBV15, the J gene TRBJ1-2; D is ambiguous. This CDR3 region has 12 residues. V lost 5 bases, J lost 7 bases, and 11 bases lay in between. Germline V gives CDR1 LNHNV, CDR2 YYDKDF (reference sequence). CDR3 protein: CATSCPMAGYTF. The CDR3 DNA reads TGTGCCACCAGCTGCCCCATGGCTGGCTACACCTTC.

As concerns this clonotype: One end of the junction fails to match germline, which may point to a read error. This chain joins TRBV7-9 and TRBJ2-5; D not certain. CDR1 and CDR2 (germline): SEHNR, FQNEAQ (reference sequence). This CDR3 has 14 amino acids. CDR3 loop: CASSVALLRETQYF. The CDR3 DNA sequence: TGTGCCAGCAGCGTAGCTCTACTACGGGAGACCCAGTACTTC.

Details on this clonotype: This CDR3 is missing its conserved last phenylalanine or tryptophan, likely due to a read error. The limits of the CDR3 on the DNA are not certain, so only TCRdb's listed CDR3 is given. The CDR3 sequence: CASSVGVGAQPQFV. The chain uses TRBV2 and TRBJ1-5; the table gives TRBD1 as D, unverified against the DNA. The CDR3 length equals 14 residues, ends included. CDR1 and CDR2 from the germline V gene are SNHLY and FYNNEI.

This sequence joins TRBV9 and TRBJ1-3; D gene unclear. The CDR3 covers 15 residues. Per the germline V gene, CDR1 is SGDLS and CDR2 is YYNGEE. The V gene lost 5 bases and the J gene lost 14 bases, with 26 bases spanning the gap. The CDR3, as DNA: TGTGCCAGCAGTAATGCCAGCGTTACAGTAGATACCCTATATTTT. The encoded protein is CASSNASVTVDTLYF.

CDR3 nucleotide sequence: TGTGCCAGCAGCTTCCACGGGGAACTGTACTACGAGCAGTACTTC. This encodes CASSFHGELYYEQYF. The chain links TRBV9 to TRBJ2-7, with TRBD2 as a possible D gene (5 bases). The V and J ends lost 4 bases and 3 bases respectively, with 17 bases between them. Germline V gene sequence: CDR1 SGDLS, CDR2 YYNGEE. The CDR3 has 15 amino acids.

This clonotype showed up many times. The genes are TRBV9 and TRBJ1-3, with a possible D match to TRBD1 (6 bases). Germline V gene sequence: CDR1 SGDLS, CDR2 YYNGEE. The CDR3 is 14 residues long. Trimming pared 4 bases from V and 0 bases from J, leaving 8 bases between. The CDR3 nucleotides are TGTGCCAGCAGCTCAGGGGCCTCTGGAAACACCATATATTTT. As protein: CASSSGASGNTIYF.

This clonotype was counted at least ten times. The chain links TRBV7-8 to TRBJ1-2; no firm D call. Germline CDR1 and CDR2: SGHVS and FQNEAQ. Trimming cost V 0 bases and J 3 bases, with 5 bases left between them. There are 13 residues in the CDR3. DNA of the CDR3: TGTGCCAGCAGCTTAGCACCAGACTATGGCTACACCTTC. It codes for CASSLAPDYGYTF.